These T cell receptor beta chains were read from a single sample in a study of T cells after yellow fever vaccination. Via MiXCR, TCRdb re-called the 5' RACE reads, giving one row per CDR3 protein. The repertoire includes 340,000 or so distinct CDR3 sequences, roughly an eighth of them detected once, and 2.5% to 4% sits in the top ten. The sequencing here drew on CD4+ T cells sorted from PBMCs, taken 15 days after the yellow fever booster vaccination. Every receptor here comes from a man younger than 35 who received the YFV17D yellow fever vaccine. The conserved cysteine and the conserved F or W are not part of the CDR3 here. The order of the fields is J gene, clone size, V gene, D gene, CDR3 protein. The D gene is left open where the match is weak. Size values are once, few and many counts, or a class for expanded clones, and some rows have none.

>TRBJ2-1|few|TRBV20-1|TRBD2
SPAGGRSSYNEQF
>TRBJ1-2|.|TRBV6-5|.
ASRRTAYGYT
>TRBJ1-6|.|TRBV7-9|.
ASSFVGRHKEPLH
>TRBJ1-2|.|TRBV11-2|.
ASSSFWETANYGYT
>TRBJ2-1|few|TRBV7-2|.
ASSFKSPGLLSYNEQF
>TRBJ1-1|.|TRBV20-1|.
SAPISSEAF
>TRBJ2-7|.|TRBV9|TRBD2
ASSVGGGAGYEQY
>TRBJ1-1|many|TRBV10-3|.
AITQQEGTEAF
>TRBJ2-5|many|TRBV5-1|.
ASRTNQETQY
>TRBJ2-3|.|TRBV5-1|.
ASAPDGPSTDTQN
>TRBJ1-2|few|TRBV9|.
ASSVDDPRDGYT
>TRBJ2-4|.|TRBV13|.
ASSVTGSIQY
>TRBJ2-7|.|TRBV18|TRBD1
ASSPGQGEFYEQY
>TRBJ2-1|few|TRBV28|TRBD1
ASSLSWQGAVNEQF
>TRBJ1-5|few|TRBV6-5|TRBD1
ASSPDRGKQPQH
>TRBJ2-7|few|TRBV7-8|TRBD1
ASSPKRFRDRGPAGGYEQY
>TRBJ2-2|few|TRBV6-6|TRBD1
ASSEVRGQDTGELF
>TRBJ2-1|.|TRBV28|TRBD2
ASSLLFSGGAWVHNEQF
>TRBJ1-1|few|TRBV29-1|.
SVIRTANTEAF
>TRBJ1-6|.|TRBV9|TRBD1
ASSVRDRNSPLH
>TRBJ2-5|.|TRBV9|TRBD1
ASSAPGTGGETQY
>TRBJ1-1|.|TRBV6-6|TRBD1
ASSYTGVNTEAF
>TRBJ2-3|few|TRBV10-3|.
AISGTDTQY
>TRBJ2-5|many|TRBV20-1|.
SAATTLETQY
>TRBJ2-3|few|TRBV7-3|TRBD2
ASSRGGAGSSTDTQY
>TRBJ2-5|few|TRBV29-1|.
SVEDRLGLRTQY
>TRBJ2-3|many|TRBV29-1|.
SVEVGRTDTQY
>TRBJ1-2|few|TRBV10-2|.
ASSESQAGPIGGYT
>TRBJ1-5|few|TRBV19|.
ASSREGSRNQPQH
>TRBJ2-1|.|TRBV25-1|TRBD2
ASVSSQGGNEQF
>TRBJ2-5|.|TRBV15|.
ATSRAAGTKETQY
>TRBJ1-3|few|TRBV12-3/TRBV12-4|.
ASTSRGPNTIY
>TRBJ2-3|.|TRBV7-2|.
ASSTTGHTDTQY